This T cell receptor (beta chain) was captured by sequencing in a study of identical twins. Study-wide findings and caveats: High-abundance cord blood beta clonotypes had fewer insertions; memory repertoires showed none. Twin sharing of out-of-frame TCR alpha was underestimated by models in monozygotic pairs.

One entry per CDR3 protein results from TCRdb running MiXCR on the 5' RACE reads. The sample includes 1.5 million to 2 million distinct CDR3 sequences, 32% of them seen just once. Turning to this clonotype: The antigen remains undetermined.

The specimen was cord blood. This TCR derives from a newborn girl in good health.

The CDR3 reads CASSSPGHRTSTDTQYF. CDR3 DNA sequence: TGTGCCAGCAGCTCACCGGGACACCGTACTAGCACAGATACGCAGTATTTT. The chain couples TRBV12-3 or TRBV12-4 to TRBJ2-3; TRBD1 is a possible D gene (6 bases). This CDR3 has 17 amino acids. The ends were cut back, 6 bases at V and 0 bases at J, with 19 bases in the middle.